A selection of T cell receptor beta chains follows, all from one sample in a study of shared clonotypes between healthy human individuals. Produced via immunoSEQ multiplex PCR; TCRdb's table is partial and in-frame only. The data hold 550,000 to 600,000 clones, with 95% to 98% observed a single time. Sequencing was carried out using naive CD8+ T cells sorted from blood. The receptor source for this set is a man aged 30-40 years in good health. Both conserved end residues are part of each CDR3. A D gene is named only where the DNA matches it firmly. Size tells how often a clone was seen (once, few, many) or the class of an expanded clone, and some rows leave it out.

NA	TRBV4-1	TRBJ1-5	NA	TGCGCCAGCAGCCAAGATGAACTGTACATCAAGTCCCAGCATTTT	CASSQDELYIKSQHF
NA	TRBV28	TRBJ2-7	NA	TGTGCCAGCACCCGTAGGGCAGAACCCTACGAGCAGTACTTC	CASTRRAEPYEQYF
NA	TRBV2	TRBJ2-7	NA	TGTGCCAGCAGTGGGACACGCTACGAGCAGTACTTC	CASSGTRYEQYF
NA	TRBV2	TRBJ1-5	NA	TGTGCCAGCAGTGAAGGCGGGGAACCCCAGCATTTT	CASSEGGEPQHF
NA	TRBV28	TRBJ1-2	NA	TGTGCCAGCAGTTTAGGGCAGGGTCCCTATGGCTACACCTTC	CASSLGQGPYGYTF
NA	TRBV7-6	TRBJ1-5	NA	TGTGCCAGCAGCTTAAAACAGGGAAGCAATCAGCCCCAGCATTTT	CASSLKQGSNQPQHF
NA	TRBV7-9	TRBJ2-3	NA	TGTGCCAGCAGCTCCCCGGACATGTCCTTCACGCAGTATTTT	CASSSPDMSFTQYF
once	TRBV4-1	TRBJ2-5	TRBD2	TGCGCCAGCAGCCAAGTAACTAGCGGGAGTGAGACCCAGTACTTC	CASSQVTSGSETQYF
NA	TRBV15	TRBJ2-5	TRBD1	TGTGCCACCAGCAGAGAGACAGGGGATTCCAGGGAGACCCAGTACTTC	CATSRETGDSRETQYF
NA	TRBV5-4	TRBJ2-7	NA	TGTGCCAGCAGCTTTATTGGCGAGCAGTACTTC	CASSFIGEQYF
NA	TRBV7-6	TRBJ2-7	TRBD2	TGTGCCAGCAGCTCCGGGATGGGGGGGTACGAGCAGTACTTC	CASSSGMGGYEQYF
NA	TRBV5-4	TRBJ2-1	NA	TGTGCCAGCAGCCCTCGGCTAGAGAACTATGAGCAGTTCTTC	CASSPRLENYEQFF
NA	TRBV6-1	TRBJ1-2	NA	TGTGCCAGCAAATATATCGGGATTGAATATGGCTACACCTTC	CASKYIGIEYGYTF
NA	TRBV13	TRBJ1-1	NA	NA	CASSPADFRGTEAFF
NA	TRBV4-1	TRBJ2-7	TRBD2	TGCGCCAGCAGCCAAGACAGGGCGGGAGGGTTTAACGAGCAGTACTTC	CASSQDRAGGFNEQYF
NA	TRBV6-5	TRBJ1-1	NA	TGTGCCAGCAGTTTGACAGGCATGAACACTGAAGCTTTCTTT	CASSLTGMNTEAFF
NA	TRBV27	TRBJ2-1	TRBD2	TGTGCCAGCAGTACTAGCGGGGCGTACAATGAGCAGTTCTTC	CASSTSGAYNEQFF
NA	TRBV4-1	TRBJ2-6	NA	TGCGCCAGCAGTCATAGCTCTGGGGCCAACGTCCTGACTTTC	CASSHSSGANVLTF
NA	TRBV11-2	TRBJ2-5	TRBD1	TGTGCCAGCAGCTCCCACAGGGGGCCCCAAGAGACCCAGTACTTC	CASSSHRGPQETQYF
NA	TRBV5-1	TRBJ2-1	NA	TGCGCCAGCAGCCACGACAGTGGGGCTTTCGATGAGCAGTTCTTC	CASSHDSGAFDEQFF
NA	TRBV11-2	TRBJ1-2	TRBD1	TGTGCCAGCAGGCCCGTACAGGGGCGACCGTCTAACTATGGCTACACCTTC	CASRPVQGRPSNYGYTF
NA	TRBV7-9	TRBJ1-2	NA	TGTGCCAGCAGCTCGGCCTCACGAACGGCCTATGGCTACACCTTC	CASSSASRTAYGYTF
NA	TRBV5-1	TRBJ1-2	NA	TGCGCCAGCAGCCCGGAAGGACAGATGTCCTATGGCTACACCTTC	CASSPEGQMSYGYTF
NA	TRBV4-3	TRBJ1-1	NA	TGCGCCAGCAGCGGGTTCGCGAACACTGAAGCTTTCTTT	CASSGFANTEAFF
NA	TRBV7-2	TRBJ1-5	NA	TGTGCCAGCAGCTTTCCTGGATGGGATCAGCCCCAGCATTTT	CASSFPGWDQPQHF
NA	TRBV10-3	TRBJ2-7	NA	TGTGCCATCAACCCACAGGGTGGAGAGCAGTACTTC	CAINPQGGEQYF
NA	TRBV19	TRBJ2-7	TRBD1	TGTGCCAGTAGTATAGCGGCAACAGGGGAACACGAGCAGTACTTC	CASSIAATGEHEQYF
once	TRBV27	TRBJ2-2	NA	TGTGCCAGCAGCCCTGGGAACAGCTTGTCGAACACCGGGGAGCTGTTTTTT	CASSPGNSLSNTGELFF
NA	TRBV11-2	TRBJ2-7	TRBD1	TGTGCCAGCAGCGGGTTGCTAGGGCAGGGGGTAAGCTTC	CASSGLLGQGVSF
NA	TRBV6-5	TRBJ2-7	TRBD1	TGTGCCAGCAGTTACGGTGGCAGGGGGTCCTACGAGCAGTACTTC	CASSYGGRGSYEQYF
NA	TRBV7-2	TRBJ2-7	NA	TGTGCCAGCAGCTTAGTACTCGCGGGAAACTACGAGCAGTACTTC	CASSLVLAGNYEQYF
NA	TRBV2	TRBJ2-7	TRBD2	TGTGCCAGCAGTGATCCAGCGGGATCCTACGAGCAGTACTTC	CASSDPAGSYEQYF
NA	TRBV27	TRBJ2-7	TRBD1	TGTGCCAGCAGTGCGTCGGGACAGGGACTCTACGAGCAGTACTTC	CASSASGQGLYEQYF
NA	TRBV11-2	TRBJ2-6	NA	TGTGCCAGCAGCCTGGTCCACTCTGGGGCCAACGTCCTGACTTTC	CASSLVHSGANVLTF
once	TRBV28	TRBJ2-7	TRBD1	TGTGCCAGCAATACGGACAGGGTCGGGGGAATCGGCGAGCAGTACTTC	CASNTDRVGGIGEQYF
once	TRBV27	TRBJ1-1	TRBD1	TGTGCCAGCAGTTTCTCAGGACAGGGTGAAGCTTTCTTT	CASSFSGQGEAFF
once	TRBV19	TRBJ2-7	NA	TGTGCCAGTAGTTCGCAGGGGGGGACCTACGAGCAGTACTTC	CASSSQGGTYEQYF
NA	TRBV6-1	TRBJ2-1	TRBD2	TGTGCCACCCCCCAGGAGCGGGGGCTTACTAGTGAGCAGTTCTTC	CATPQERGLTSEQFF
NA	TRBV27	TRBJ2-7	TRBD2	TGTGCCAGCAGTCCCGGACTAGCGGGTTTCTACGAGCAGTACTTC	CASSPGLAGFYEQYF
once	TRBV5-1	TRBJ1-1	TRBD1	TGCGCCAGCAGCTTTCCCGGTCAGGCCAGGGGGGTCATTATGAACACTGAAGCTTTCTTT	CASSFPGQARGVIMNTEAFF
once	TRBV7-7	TRBJ2-3	NA	TGTGCTAGCAGCCAACGGCCGTGGACAGATACGCAGTATTTT	CASSQRPWTDTQYF
NA	TRBV29-1	TRBJ2-3	NA	TGCAGCGTTGAAGCGTTCACCGGCGGGACCTACACAGATACGCAGTATTTT	CSVEAFTGGTYTDTQYF
NA	TRBV28	TRBJ1-5	TRBD1	TGTGCCAGCAGTTTATTTGGACAGGGCTCCCAGCCCCAGCATTTT	CASSLFGQGSQPQHF
NA	TRBV27	TRBJ2-1	NA	TGTGCCAGCAGTTTTAACCCTCGGGAGTATCGGTTCTTC	CASSFNPREYRFF
NA	TRBV7-6	TRBJ1-3	NA	TGTGCCAGCAGCTTGGGCGGGAGCTCTGGAAACACCATATATTTT	CASSLGGSSGNTIYF